A selection of T cell receptor beta chains follows, all from one sample in a study of blood T cell repertoires in COVID-19. The data were produced by immunoSEQ multiplex PCR, yet TCRdb's version contains in-frame clones alone and is incomplete. The sample gives 290,000 or so clones, about nine tenths of which show up once; 0.95% to 1.3% is in the top ten. Sequencing was carried out using PBMCs or T cells enriched from blood (not recorded which). The source is a woman in her twenties or thirties who had recovered from COVID-19. The CDR3 runs from the conserved cysteine through the conserved F or W. D genes are given only for firm matches. Part of the rows lack a size; the others show once, few, many or a class for expanded clones.

v_gene: TRBV3-1/TRBV3-2
d_gene: TRBD1
abundance: NA
j_gene: TRBJ1-3
CDR3nt: TGTGCCCAACACCTGGACAGGGGAACTGGAAACACCATATATTTT
CDR3aa: CAQHLDRGTGNTIYF

v_gene: TRBV6-5
d_gene: TRBD1
abundance: NA
j_gene: TRBJ2-2
CDR3nt: TGTGCCAGCAGACCCCAGGGGGTCGGCACCGGGGAGCTGTTTTTT
CDR3aa: CASRPQGVGTGELFF

v_gene: TRBV15
d_gene: NA
abundance: NA
j_gene: TRBJ1-1
CDR3nt: TGTGCCACCAGCAGAGATAAGCCGGGTTATGAAGCTTTCTTT
CDR3aa: CATSRDKPGYEAFF

v_gene: TRBV29-1
d_gene: NA
abundance: NA
j_gene: TRBJ2-3
CDR3nt: TGCAGCGTTGAAGGGTCCACAACAGATACGCAGTATTTT
CDR3aa: CSVEGSTTDTQYF

v_gene: TRBV30
d_gene: TRBD2
abundance: once
j_gene: TRBJ2-3
CDR3nt: TGTGCCTGGAGGGAGGGACTAGCGTTAACAGATACGCAGTATTTT
CDR3aa: CAWREGLALTDTQYF

v_gene: TRBV5-6
d_gene: NA
abundance: NA
j_gene: TRBJ2-1
CDR3nt: TGTGCCAGCAGCTTGGATACGGTCGCTTATAATGAGCAGTTCTTC
CDR3aa: CASSLDTVAYNEQFF

v_gene: TRBV20-1
d_gene: TRBD2
abundance: NA
j_gene: TRBJ2-3
CDR3nt: TGCAGTGCTAGTTTCCTAGCGGGGCGCACAGATACGCAGTATTTT
CDR3aa: CSASFLAGRTDTQYF

v_gene: TRBV28
d_gene: TRBD2
abundance: NA
j_gene: TRBJ2-7
CDR3nt: TGTGCCAGCAGTCTTAGGGATCTAGCGGAGATCAACTTC
CDR3aa: CASSLRDLAEINF

v_gene: TRBV5-6
d_gene: TRBD1
abundance: NA
j_gene: TRBJ1-2
CDR3nt: TGTGCCAGCAGCTTGGTGGACAGGCCCTATGGCTACACCTTC
CDR3aa: CASSLVDRPYGYTF

v_gene: TRBV14
d_gene: NA
abundance: NA
j_gene: TRBJ2-5
CDR3nt: TGTGCCAGCAGCCAAGAAGTGGGAGTGGGTGGGCAAGAGACCCAGTACTTC
CDR3aa: CASSQEVGVGGQETQYF

v_gene: TRBV3-1/TRBV3-2
d_gene: NA
abundance: NA
j_gene: TRBJ2-5
CDR3nt: TGTGCCAGCAGCCAAGCAGGGGGGAAAGAGACCCAGTACTTC
CDR3aa: CASSQAGGKETQYF

v_gene: TRBV11-2
d_gene: NA
abundance: NA
j_gene: TRBJ2-7
CDR3nt: TGTGCCAGCAGCTTTAGCAGGGGAATCTCCTACGAGCAGTACTTC
CDR3aa: CASSFSRGISYEQYF

v_gene: TRBV28
d_gene: NA
abundance: few
j_gene: TRBJ1-1
CDR3nt: TGTGCCAGCAGTTTAGGGAGGAACACTGAAGCTTTCTTT
CDR3aa: CASSLGRNTEAFF

v_gene: TRBV28
d_gene: TRBD1
abundance: NA
j_gene: TRBJ2-7
CDR3nt: TGTGCCAGCAGCCCAATCCGGGACAGGGGATCCTACGAGCAGTACTTC
CDR3aa: CASSPIRDRGSYEQYF

v_gene: TRBV2
d_gene: NA
abundance: NA
j_gene: TRBJ2-7
CDR3nt: TGTGCCAGCAGTGTAGCGGCCCACTCCTACGAGCAGTACTTC
CDR3aa: CASSVAAHSYEQYF

v_gene: TRBV3-1/TRBV3-2
d_gene: TRBD2
abundance: NA
j_gene: TRBJ2-1
CDR3nt: TGTGCCAGCAGCTCTCAAGGTGGGAGGGTTAACAATGAGCAGTTCTTC
CDR3aa: CASSSQGGRVNNEQFF

v_gene: TRBV6-2/TRBV6-3
d_gene: TRBD2
abundance: NA
j_gene: TRBJ2-7
CDR3nt: TGTGCCAGCAGCCGGAGACTAGCGGGAGGGCCGGGGCCCTACGAGCAGTACTTC
CDR3aa: CASSRRLAGGPGPYEQYF

v_gene: TRBV6-5
d_gene: TRBD1
abundance: NA
j_gene: TRBJ1-2
CDR3nt: TGTGCCAGCAGTTCCCCCAGGGACAGGCCCTATGGCTACACCTTC
CDR3aa: CASSSPRDRPYGYTF

v_gene: TRBV9
d_gene: NA
abundance: NA
j_gene: TRBJ1-1
CDR3nt: TGTGCCAGCAGCGTGGTCAGGGAGGATGTTTTTGACACTGAAGCTTTCTTT
CDR3aa: CASSVVREDVFDTEAFF

v_gene: TRBV25-1
d_gene: TRBD2
abundance: NA
j_gene: TRBJ2-1
CDR3nt: TGTGCCAGCAGTGTAGCGGGAGTGGTCTACAATGAGCAGTTCTTC
CDR3aa: CASSVAGVVYNEQFF

v_gene: TRBV28
d_gene: NA
abundance: NA
j_gene: TRBJ2-3
CDR3nt: TGTGCCATAACTCGGACAGGCACAGATACGCAGTATTTT
CDR3aa: CAITRTGTDTQYF

v_gene: TRBV7-2
d_gene: TRBD2
abundance: NA
j_gene: TRBJ2-2
CDR3nt: TGTGCCAGCAGCTCCCGGGGGGGGCGCGCGTCCGGGGAGCTGTTTTTT
CDR3aa: CASSSRGGRASGELFF

v_gene: TRBV29-1
d_gene: NA
abundance: NA
j_gene: TRBJ2-1
CDR3nt: TGCAGCGTTGAGGAGGGACCTGAGCAGTTCTTC
CDR3aa: CSVEEGPEQFF

v_gene: TRBV10-1
d_gene: TRBD1
abundance: once
j_gene: TRBJ1-6
CDR3nt: TGCGCCAGCAGTACGGGACAGGATGATTCACCCCTCCACTTT
CDR3aa: CASSTGQDDSPLHF

v_gene: TRBV28
d_gene: NA
abundance: NA
j_gene: TRBJ2-5
CDR3nt: TGTGCCAGCAGCTCAGGACAGATGCTTGAGACCCAGTACTTC
CDR3aa: CASSSGQMLETQYF

v_gene: TRBV7-2
d_gene: NA
abundance: NA
j_gene: TRBJ1-5
CDR3nt: TGTGCCAGCAGCCGTGGCAATCAGCCCCAGCATTTT
CDR3aa: CASSRGNQPQHF

v_gene: TRBV19
d_gene: TRBD1
abundance: NA
j_gene: TRBJ2-3
CDR3nt: TGTGCCAGTAGTACGGGACAGTTGGCCACAGATACGCAGTATTTT
CDR3aa: CASSTGQLATDTQYF

v_gene: TRBV18
d_gene: NA
abundance: once
j_gene: TRBJ2-4
CDR3nt: TGTGCCAGCTCCCGCCGAGGGCCCAAAAACATTCAGTACTTC
CDR3aa: CASSRRGPKNIQYF

v_gene: TRBV30
d_gene: NA
abundance: NA
j_gene: TRBJ2-2
CDR3nt: TGTGCCTGGAACGGCGGCGGGCCGAACACCGGGGAGCTGTTTTTT
CDR3aa: CAWNGGGPNTGELFF

v_gene: TRBV29-1
d_gene: NA
abundance: NA
j_gene: TRBJ1-4
CDR3nt: TGCAGCGTTGAAACGGACAGTAATGAAAAACTGTTTTTT
CDR3aa: CSVETDSNEKLFF

v_gene: TRBV29-1
d_gene: TRBD1
abundance: NA
j_gene: TRBJ2-7
CDR3nt: TGCAGCTACACCTCAGGGGGCCACGAGCAGTACTTC
CDR3aa: CSYTSGGHEQYF